The rows below give T cell receptor beta chains drawn from one sample of a study of identical twins. MiXCR, applied by TCRdb to the 5' RACE reads, yields one record per CDR3 protein. Of about 890,000 distinct CDR3 sequences in the sample, 10% to 15% were seen once. The sample was also linked to a second study, of yellow fever vaccine responses in identical twins.

Material: PBMCs. These receptors all stem from a woman younger than 35 in good health. CDR3s include the opening cysteine and the closing phenylalanine or tryptophan. The D gene is left open where the match is weak. Some rows have no size entry. The others give once, few or many, or a class for an expanded clone.

V,D,J,size,CDR3,DNA
TRBV5-1,-,TRBJ1-1,many,CASSLARTSNTEAFF,TGCGCCAGCAGCTTGGCCCGGACATCTAACACTGAAGCTTTCTTT
TRBV6-1,-,TRBJ1-6,few,CASRVTGTTNSPLHF,TGTGCCAGCAGAGTCACCGGGACAACTAATTCACCCCTCCACTTT
TRBV10-1,TRBD1,TRBJ1-2,-,CASRQGTQGWYGYTF,TGCGCCAGCCGACAGGGGACTCAGGGGTGGTATGGCTACACCTTC
TRBV12-3/TRBV12-4,-,TRBJ1-2,few,CASSLVQLANYGYTF,TGTGCCAGCAGTTTAGTACAGTTAGCTAACTATGGCTACACCTTC
TRBV12-3/TRBV12-4,TRBD1,TRBJ2-3,many,CASWDRYTDTQYF,TGTGCCAGCTGGGACAGGTACACAGATACGCAGTATTTT
TRBV27,TRBD1,TRBJ1-6,many,CASSLPGTGTNSPLHF,TGTGCCAGCAGTCTCCCGGGGACAGGGACTAATTCACCCCTCCACTTT
TRBV29-1,-,TRBJ2-1,-,CSVDRGANNEQFF,TGCAGCGTCGATAGGGGGGCCAACAATGAGCAGTTCTTC
TRBV28,TRBD1,TRBJ2-2,few,CASTQGQGGELFF,TGTGCCAGCACCCAAGGACAGGGAGGGGAGCTGTTTTTT
TRBV21-1,-,TRBJ2-1,few,CASSTSHLGQFF,TGTGCCAGCAGCACCAGCCACCTGGGGCAGTTCTTC
TRBV29-1,TRBD2,TRBJ2-3,-,CSVSGASGRDTQYF,TGCAGCGTTAGCGGGGCCTCAGGAAGAGATACGCAGTATTTT
TRBV15,-,TRBJ2-3,-,CATSRVASDTDTQYF,TGTGCCACCAGCAGAGTCGCTAGCGACACAGATACGCAGTATTTT
TRBV7-2,-,TRBJ2-1,-,CASRTNEQFF,TGTGCCAGCAGGACCAATGAGCAGTTCTTC
TRBV6-2/TRBV6-3,-,TRBJ2-2,-,CASSSGRDTNTGELFF,TGTGCCAGCAGTTCGGGGCGGGACACCAACACCGGGGAGCTGTTTTTT
TRBV11-2,-,TRBJ2-1,-,CASSYRDSLNNEQFF,TGTGCCAGCAGTTACCGGGACTCGCTGAACAATGAGCAGTTCTTC
TRBV29-1,-,TRBJ2-2,few,CSVESQGFAGELFF,TGCAGCGTTGAAAGCCAGGGTTTTGCCGGGGAGCTGTTTTTT
TRBV12-3/TRBV12-4,-,TRBJ1-1,few,CASKTTGNTEAFF,TGTGCCAGCAAGACGACAGGTAACACTGAAGCTTTCTTT
TRBV12-3/TRBV12-4,TRBD2,TRBJ2-2,-,CASSRDSSGRTFNTGELFF,TGTGCCAGCAGCCGAGACTCTAGCGGGAGGACCTTTAACACCGGGGAGCTGTTTTTT
TRBV2,-,TRBJ2-3,-,CASSEDPRSPPLPQYF,TGTGCCAGCAGTGAGGACCCTAGGAGTCCCCCATTGCCGCAGTATTTT
TRBV12-3/TRBV12-4,-,TRBJ1-6,-,CASSRAAGRNSPLHF,TGTGCCAGCAGTCGCGCGGCGGGTCGGAATTCACCCCTCCACTTT
TRBV20-1,-,TRBJ2-7,few,CSARADTSSYEQYF,TGCAGTGCTAGGGCGGACACGAGCTCCTACGAGCAGTACTTC
TRBV29-1,-,TRBJ1-2,few,CSVEGDNYGYTF,TGCAGCGTTGAAGGGGACAACTATGGCTACACCTTC
TRBV12-3/TRBV12-4,TRBD2,TRBJ2-1,few,CASTQAGWGNEQFF,TGTGCCAGCACCCAAGCGGGATGGGGAAATGAGCAGTTCTTC
TRBV5-1,TRBD1,TRBJ2-7,-,CASSLRPGTEYDEQYF,TGCGCCAGCAGCCTACGACCCGGGACAGAGTATGACGAGCAGTACTTC
TRBV5-1,-,TRBJ2-7,many,CASSLEWAGDSSYEQYF,TGCGCCAGCAGCTTGGAATGGGCAGGGGATTCGTCCTACGAGCAGTACTTC
TRBV30,-,TRBJ2-5,few,CAWSEGRPKKETQYF,TGTGCCTGGAGTGAGGGTAGACCCAAAAAAGAGACCCAGTACTTC
TRBV3-1,-,TRBJ1-5,few,CASSQGKGQPQHF,TGTGCCAGCAGCCAAGGGAAGGGGCAGCCCCAGCATTTT
TRBV15,-,TRBJ2-1,-,CATSRALGPPGNEQFF,TGTGCCACCAGCAGAGCCCTAGGTCCTCCGGGCAATGAGCAGTTCTTC
TRBV10-3,-,TRBJ1-2,few,CAISESPGTYGYTF,TGTGCCATCAGTGAGTCACCAGGGACCTATGGCTACACCTTC
TRBV7-9,-,TRBJ2-3,few,CASRSSGLSTDTQYF,TGTGCCAGCAGGAGTAGTGGTCTGAGCACAGATACGCAGTATTTT
TRBV10-3,-,TRBJ2-3,-,CAISESFGGTTDTQYF,TGTGCCATCAGTGAGTCTTTTGGGGGAACCACAGATACGCAGTATTTT
TRBV20-1,-,TRBJ2-5,-,CSARDSWPSKETQYF,TGCAGTGCTAGAGATAGTTGGCCCTCTAAAGAGACCCAGTACTTC
TRBV3-1,-,TRBJ2-2,many,CASSQGQGIGGELFF,TGTGCCAGCAGCCAAGGGCAGGGGATAGGCGGGGAGCTGTTTTTT
TRBV4-1,TRBD2,TRBJ2-5,few,CASSQDRGDLDQETQYF,TGCGCCAGCAGCCAAGATCGGGGGGACTTAGACCAAGAGACCCAGTACTTC
TRBV4-2,-,TRBJ1-2,-,CASSQDWVSEIYGYTF,TGTGCCAGCAGCCAAGATTGGGTATCGGAGATCTATGGCTACACCTTC
TRBV5-5,TRBD2,TRBJ2-5,-,CASSLITGGQETQYF,TGTGCCAGCAGCTTGATAACGGGGGGCCAAGAGACCCAGTACTTC
TRBV20-1,-,TRBJ1-5,few,CSARPEGQPQHF,TGCAGTGCCCGACCCGAGGGGCAGCCCCAGCATTTT
TRBV20-1,TRBD1,TRBJ1-2,-,CSAQTGVGYGYTF,TGCAGTGCCCAAACAGGGGTAGGCTATGGCTACACCTTC
TRBV12-3/TRBV12-4,-,TRBJ2-6,-,CASAKMGSGANVLTF,TGTGCCAGCGCGAAGATGGGGTCTGGGGCCAACGTCCTGACTTTC
TRBV20-1,TRBD1,TRBJ1-4,few,CSAPDRGHGNEKLFF,TGCAGTGCTCCGGACAGGGGGCACGGTAATGAAAAACTGTTTTTT
TRBV15,-,TRBJ2-1,few,CATSRDRDAYNEQFF,TGTGCCACCAGCAGAGACCGGGACGCCTACAATGAGCAGTTCTTC
TRBV7-8,-,TRBJ2-2,-,CASMVNTGELFF,TGTGCCAGCATGGTGAACACCGGGGAGCTGTTTTTT
TRBV6-5,-,TRBJ1-5,few,CASSFGARDSNQPQHF,TGTGCCAGCAGTTTTGGGGCAAGGGATAGCAATCAGCCCCAGCATTTT
TRBV18,TRBD1,TRBJ2-2,-,CASSPYRGETGELFF,TGTGCCAGCTCACCATACAGGGGAGAGACCGGGGAGCTGTTTTTT
TRBV4-1,-,TRBJ1-2,-,CASSHETVGSYGYTF,TGCGCCAGCAGCCATGAAACTGTAGGCAGCTATGGCTACACCTTC
TRBV27,TRBD1,TRBJ2-1,many,CASSKRTGTLYNEQFF,TGTGCCAGCAGTAAAAGGACAGGGACCCTCTACAATGAGCAGTTCTTC
TRBV20-1,TRBD2,TRBJ2-3,few,CSAAGLEDEDTQYF,TGCAGTGCTGCAGGACTAGAGGACGAAGATACGCAGTATTTT
TRBV7-2,-,TRBJ2-5,few,CASSLVTGVGETQYF,TGTGCCAGCAGCTTAGTAACGGGAGTGGGGGAGACCCAGTACTTC
TRBV5-5,-,TRBJ2-5,-,CASSPRGHIQETQYF,TGTGCCAGCAGCCCTCGGGGGCACATCCAAGAGACCCAGTACTTC
TRBV20-1,TRBD1,TRBJ1-1,few,CSAPGQGIISTEAFF,TGCAGTGCTCCGGGACAGGGGATTATAAGCACTGAAGCTTTCTTT
TRBV24-1,TRBD1,TRBJ1-5,few,CATSDRDRGSKGPQHF,TGTGCCACCAGTGACAGGGACAGGGGTTCTAAAGGTCCCCAGCATTTT
TRBV10-3,-,TRBJ2-3,few,CAISPSPGGRTDTQYF,TGTGCCATCAGCCCCAGCCCAGGAGGGAGGACAGATACGCAGTATTTT
TRBV7-8,-,TRBJ2-7,-,CASSPDPLSYEQYF,TGTGCCAGCAGCCCCGACCCCCTCTCCTACGAGCAGTACTTC
TRBV28,-,TRBJ2-2,few,CASETGLVGELFF,TGTGCCAGCGAGACAGGTCTAGTAGGGGAGCTGTTTTTT
TRBV9,-,TRBJ2-1,-,CASSAGGVGWNEQFF,TGTGCCAGCAGCGCCGGCGGAGTGGGGTGGAATGAGCAGTTCTTC
TRBV10-3,TRBD1,TRBJ1-2,few,CAIGGTGASGYTF,TGTGCCATCGGCGGGACAGGAGCCAGCGGCTACACCTTC
TRBV29-1,-,TRBJ2-5,-,CSVEDLAGAWETQYF,TGCAGCGTTGAAGATCTTGCGGGGGCCTGGGAGACCCAGTACTTC
TRBV20-1,TRBD2,TRBJ2-7,many,CSARGLAGGHEQYF,TGCAGCGCACGGGGACTAGCGGGAGGCCACGAGCAGTACTTC